The 12 T cell receptor beta chains below were found in one sample sequenced in a study of cytomegalovirus exposure and HLA in healthy donors. PCR used 60 Vbeta primers and 13 Jbeta primers. Profiled with immunoSEQ multiplex PCR; TCRdb holds only in-frame clones, not every one. This table holds 100,000 to 150,000 clones. The sequenced material came from PBMCs. Receptors were obtained from a woman aged 40 to 49 in good health and CMV-seronegative.

The J gene is TRBJ1-4, the V gene TRBV2, with a weak D call TRBD1 (5 bases). The CDR3 has 14 residues. The ends were cut back, 8 bases at V and 0 bases at J, with 10 bases in the middle. CDR1 and CDR2 (germline): SNHLY, FYNNEI. CDR3 DNA sequence: TGTGCCAGCGGAAGGGGAACAACTAATGAAAAACTGTTTTTT. Amino acid sequence: CASGRGTTNEKLFF.

V usage is TRBV19 and J usage is TRBJ1-5; no clear D gene. The V end lost 7 bases, the J end lost 3 bases, and 7 bases lay between the germline ends. The germline V gene has CDR1 LNHDA and CDR2 SQIVND (reference sequence). CDR3 length: 12 amino acids. CDR3 protein: CASNTYNQPQHF. CDR3 bases: TGTGCCAGTAACACGTACAATCAGCCCCAGCATTTT.

This sequence joins TRBV9 and TRBJ1-4, with 8 positions matching TRBD1. V lost 0 bases and J lost 4; bases outside the gene matches: 5. Germline V gene sequence: CDR1 SGDLS, CDR2 YYNGEE. The CDR3 consists of 16 residues. The CDR3 nucleotides are TGTGCCAGCAGCGTAGGGGGACAGGAGATTAATGAAAAACTGTTTTTT. The encoded protein is CASSVGGQEINEKLFF.

This chain joins TRBV12-5 and TRBJ1-1, with TRBD1 matching 8 bases. This CDR3 is built from 14 residues. Trimming removed 5 bases from V and 9 bases from J; junction bases left unmatched: 11. Germline V gene lookup returns CDR1 LGHNT and CDR2 FRNRAP. The CDR3 DNA reads TGTGCTAGTGGTGATGACAGGGGAGGGGGCAAAGCTTTCTTT. This codes for CASGDDRGGGKAFF.

The rearrangement joins TRBV6-6 to TRBJ1-3, with 7 positions matching TRBD1. Germline V CDR1 and CDR2: MNHNY, SVGAGI (reference sequence). The CDR3 totals 13 residues. The V segment lost 6 bases and the J segment 3 bases; nucleotides outside the gene matches: 2. The CDR3 DNA reads as TGTGCCAGCAGGGGGGACAGTGGAAACACCATATATTTT. Translating it yields CASRGDSGNTIYF.

The rearrangement links TRBV5-8 to TRBJ2-3; 13 nucleotides line up with TRBD2. This CDR3 comprises 17 residues. The V gene's germline CDR1 is SGHTS and CDR2 YDEGEE. V was clipped by 4 bases and J by 3 bases; unmatched bases: 8. CDR3 nucleotides: TGTGCCAGCAGCACTTCCGGGACTAGCGGGGTTACAGATACGCAGTATTTT. Translating it yields CASSTSGTSGVTDTQYF. Using reference TRBV5-8 and TRBJ2-3 for the parts outside the CDR3, the full variable domain is EAGVTQSPTHLIKTRGQQATLRCSPISGHTSVYWYQQALGLGLQFLLWYDEGEERNRGNFPPRFSGRQFPNYSSELNVNALELEDSALYLCASSTSGTSGVTDTQYFGPGTRLTVL.

CDR3 amino acids: CASSSIQGTEAFF. The CDR3 DNA sequence: TGTGCCAGCAGCTCTATCCAGGGAACTGAAGCTTTCTTT. V gene TRBV6-6 combines with J gene TRBJ1-1; tentatively, D is TRBD1 (5 bases). Germline CDR1 reads MNHNY; CDR2 reads SVGAGI (reference sequence). V gave up 6 bases and J gave up 5 bases, with 13 bases separating them. This CDR3 has 13 residues.

The chain employs TRBV29-1 and TRBJ2-5; 7 bases line up with TRBD1. The V gene end was trimmed by 7 bases and the J gene end by 3 bases; junction bases not matched to a gene: 5. The CDR3 is 12 residues long. Germline CDR1 is SQVTM and CDR2 is ANQGSEA. The CDR3 nucleotides are TGCAGCGGGACAGGATTGGAAGAGACCCAGTACTTC. Translated: CSGTGLEETQYF. The full variable domain, with the rest looked up from reference TRBV29-1 and TRBJ2-5, is SAVISQKPSRDICQRGTSLTIQCQVDSQVTMMFWYRQQPGQSLTLIATANQGSEATYESGFVIDKFPISRPNLTFSTLTVSNMSPEDSSIYLCSGTGLEETQYFGPGTRLLVL.

The rearrangement links TRBV19 to TRBJ1-2; no clear D. V lost 1 base to trimming and J lost 7 bases, with 7 bases between them. Germline V CDR1 and CDR2: LNHDA, SQIVND (reference sequence). The CDR3 spans 12 residues. For the CDR3, the DNA is TGTGCCAGTAGTATAGGCCGGGGTGGCTACACCTTC. Protein product: CASSIGRGGYTF.

J is TRBJ2-3 and V is TRBV9; D is ambiguous. This CDR3 is built from 16 residues. V dropped 0 bases and J dropped 0 bases, with 11 bases sitting between them. Germline lookup yields CDR1 SGDLS and CDR2 YYNGEE. CDR3 in amino acids: CASSVGALASTDTQYF. DNA for the CDR3: TGTGCCAGCAGCGTAGGAGCGCTTGCTAGCACAGATACGCAGTATTTT.

The chain carries TRBV6-6 and TRBJ1-5; 7 positions match TRBD1. The CDR3 runs to 15 residues. V lost 6 bases to trimming and J lost 1 base; unmatched junction nucleotides: 6. CDR1 is MNHNY and CDR2 is SVGAGI in the germline V gene (reference sequence). CDR3 bases: TGTGCCAGCAGCCGACAGGGATTGAGCAATCAGCCCCAGCATTTT. This translates into CASSRQGLSNQPQHF.

The gene calls are TRBV6-4 and TRBJ2-5; 9 positions agree with TRBD2. CDR3 length: 15 residues. J was trimmed by 3 bases and V by 6 bases; bases with no gene match: 8. CDR1 and CDR2 from the germline V gene are MRHNA and SNTAGT. CDR3 sequence (DNA): TGTGCCAGCAGCCGTGCGGGGGGGCCTGAAGAGACCCAGTACTTC. Residues: CASSRAGGPEETQYF.